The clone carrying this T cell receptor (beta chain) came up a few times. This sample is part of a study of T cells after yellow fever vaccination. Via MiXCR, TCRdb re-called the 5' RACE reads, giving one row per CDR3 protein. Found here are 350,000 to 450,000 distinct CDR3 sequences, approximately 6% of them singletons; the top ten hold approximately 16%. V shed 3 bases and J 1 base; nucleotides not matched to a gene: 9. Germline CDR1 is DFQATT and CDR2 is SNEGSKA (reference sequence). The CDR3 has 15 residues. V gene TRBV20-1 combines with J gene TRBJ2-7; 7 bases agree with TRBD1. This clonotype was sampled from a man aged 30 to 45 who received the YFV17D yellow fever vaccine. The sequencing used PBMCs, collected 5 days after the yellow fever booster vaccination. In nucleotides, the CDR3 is TGCAGTGCTAGCCCCCTACAGGGGCAATCCTACGAGCAGTACTTC. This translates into CSASPLQGQSYEQYF.